This T cell receptor beta chain originates from a study of blood T cell repertoires in COVID-19 (dated by TCRdb to the early 2020s). For context, the study as a whole: The collaborator samples originated in the United States, Italy and Spain and spanned the acute and convalescent phases of COVID-19. The prospective study material was composed of cDNA or gDNA derived from T cells, B-cell-depleted T cells, or PBMCs. Deeply sampled blood TCRbeta repertoires from subjects exposed to, actively infected with, or recovered from COVID-19 were included in the dataset. A freely available public database, intended as a resource for researchers studying the immune response to SARS-CoV-2, is where the repertoires were released. The samples were drawn from two sources: the first 160 participants of the ongoing ImmuneRACE study, and about 1,300 subjects contributed by 6 global collaborators. A de-identified subject ID, COVID-19 status, age in years and sex were almost always included in the sample metadata. Where HLA class I and class II types were available, the types were taken from metadata supplied by the sample provider, not from assay-based typing. What the authors observed across the whole study: The quantity of clinical and demographic metadata differed by source and by participant and was supplied without curation.

The immunoSEQ Assay, a bias-controlled multiplex PCR, was used to amplify TCRbeta CDR3 regions from genomic DNA. Concerning the study's data processing: Within the assay, amplification of reference gene primers was used to estimate how many nucleated cells each sample contained. Sequence reads were collapsed and filtered to measure the absolute abundance of every unique TCRbeta CDR3 rearrangement. For each sample, productive Simpson clonality was calculated as the square root of Simpson's diversity index across productive rearrangements. TCRdb took this table from immuneACCESS and kept in-frame rearrangements with V and J called. Such tables lack part of the clones; where checked against another copy, unresolved V genes explain under half of the gap, and the rest is unexplained. V and J calls plus clone size are reproduced from that table; the DNA served to infer D and trimming. The sample profile shows roughly 24,000 clones; 82% of them were found once. The ten largest clones capture roughly 30% of the sample.

CDR1 and CDR2 (SGHDT, YYEEEE) derive from the germline V gene. The CDR3 spans 15 residues, from the cysteine through the phenylalanine. CDR3 DNA is the only sequence kept; it has 45 bases, read in frame from the first base. Ends trimmed: V by 4 bases, J by 7 bases; bases unmatched to a gene: 7. Each collaborating institution followed its own protocols to collect whole blood in K2EDTA tubes. Collaborator samples were shipped for TCRbeta analysis as frozen whole blood, isolated PBMCs, or DNA extracted from either sample type. As to this clone: This receptor's antigen is unknown. No much larger clonotype is one base removed from it; base qualities were not supplied.

The sequencing input was peripheral blood. The chain is made from TRBV5-6 and TRBJ2-2; 10 middle bases align to TRBD1. The sequence was collected from a human donor in a cohort sampled during active COVID-19. The CDR3 protein is CASSRGTGAGGELFF. The DNA sequence is as follows: TGTGCCAGCAGCCGAGGGACAGGGGCTGGCGGGGAGCTGTTTTTT.